Below, one TCR beta chain is given with its context. Its antigen remains unidentified. Relative to the germline gene, one junction end is altered; a read error may explain this. Using unique molecular identifiers, the investigators prepared the TCRbeta library. TCRdb ran MiXCR on the PCR reads and lists one entry per CDR3 protein. The sample yields approximately 800,000 distinct CDR3 sequences, about 16% seen once. This entry is derived from a study of T-cell reconstitution after alpha-beta-depleted transplantation in children. Regarding the study as a whole: At around two months after transplant, the alpha-beta T cells were reportedly derived from several hundred expanded clones that came from non-depleted graft cells. The high TCRbeta diversity at day 60 in some patients came from surviving recipient T cells and thymic progenitors.

The sample consisted of PBMCs, mostly from graft donor cells, taken 360 days after TCRalphabeta/CD19-depleted stem cell transplant. The sequence came from a male patient younger than 18 who had a stem cell transplant for acute lymphoblastic leukemia, so the T cells may come from the graft donor.

CDR3 sequence: CASSHALAGLPYNEQLF. The CDR3 DNA follows: TGCGCCAGCAGCCATGCTCTAGCGGGGCTCCCCTACAATGAGCAGTTGTTC. This chain uses TRBV4-1 with TRBJ2-1, with 9 bases aligning to TRBD2. The CDR3 runs to 17 residues. Germline values: CDR1 MGHRA, CDR2 YSYEKL.